This T cell receptor (beta chain) stems from a study of beta chain features in type 1 diabetes. Reverse transcribing all isolated RNA meant expressed TCRB transcripts were sequenced. Profiled with immunoSEQ multiplex PCR; TCRdb holds only in-frame clones, not every one. The profile shows around 300,000 clones, under 8.5% of them singletons. CDR3 length: 16 amino acids. The junction had 6 bases not matched to a gene; V was cut back by 0 bases and J by 7 bases. CDR1 and CDR2 (germline): LGHNA, YNFKEQ. This clone was counted only a few times. This TCR derives from a woman under 30 in good health. Sequencing used central memory CD4+ T cells from blood. This chain connects TRBV4-2 to TRBJ1-2, with TRBD1 matching 12 bases. The CDR3 sequence: CASSQERDRGHGGYTF. The CDR3 coding sequence is TGTGCCAGCAGCCAAGAACGGGACAGGGGGCATGGTGGCTACACCTTC.